This record concerns one T cell receptor (beta chain) sequence. Germline assignment: CDR1 SGHRS and CDR2 YFSETQ. The germline V and J ends were trimmed by 2 bases and 3 bases, with 13 bases remaining between them. The length of the CDR3 is 15 residues. The data were obtained in a study of blood T cell repertoires in COVID-19. Study context: Both acute and convalescent COVID-19 samples were obtained from the United States, Italy and Spain. PBMCs, B-cell-depleted T cells, or T cells were the source of the cDNA or gDNA that made up the material.

Sequencing was performed with immunoSEQ multiplex PCR; in TCRdb, only in-frame clones are kept and a portion is missing. The sample yields under 150,000 clones, more than 75% seen once. The clonotype originates from a human donor in a cohort sampled during active COVID-19. The specimen was peripheral blood. V gene TRBV5-1 combines with J gene TRBJ2-3, with a tentative D call TRBD1 (6 bases). The CDR3 loop reads CASSFPDSLTDTQYF. The CDR3 DNA follows: TGCGCCAGCAGCTTCCCGGACAGCTTAACAGATACGCAGTATTTT.